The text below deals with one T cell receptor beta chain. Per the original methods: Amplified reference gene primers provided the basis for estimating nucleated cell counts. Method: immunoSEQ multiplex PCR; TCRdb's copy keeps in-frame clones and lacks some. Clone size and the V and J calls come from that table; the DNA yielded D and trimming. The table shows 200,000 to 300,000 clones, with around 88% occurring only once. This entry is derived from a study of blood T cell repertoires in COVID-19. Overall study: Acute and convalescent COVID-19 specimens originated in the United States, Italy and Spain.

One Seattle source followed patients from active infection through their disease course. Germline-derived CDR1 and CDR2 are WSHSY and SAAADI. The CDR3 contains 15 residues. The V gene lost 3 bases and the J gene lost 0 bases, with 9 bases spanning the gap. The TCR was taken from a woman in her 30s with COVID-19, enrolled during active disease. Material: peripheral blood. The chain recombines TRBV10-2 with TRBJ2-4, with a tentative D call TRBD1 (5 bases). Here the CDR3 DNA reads TGCGCCAGCAGTGACTTCAGGGTAGCCAAAAACATTCAGTACTTC. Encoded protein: CASSDFRVAKNIQYF.